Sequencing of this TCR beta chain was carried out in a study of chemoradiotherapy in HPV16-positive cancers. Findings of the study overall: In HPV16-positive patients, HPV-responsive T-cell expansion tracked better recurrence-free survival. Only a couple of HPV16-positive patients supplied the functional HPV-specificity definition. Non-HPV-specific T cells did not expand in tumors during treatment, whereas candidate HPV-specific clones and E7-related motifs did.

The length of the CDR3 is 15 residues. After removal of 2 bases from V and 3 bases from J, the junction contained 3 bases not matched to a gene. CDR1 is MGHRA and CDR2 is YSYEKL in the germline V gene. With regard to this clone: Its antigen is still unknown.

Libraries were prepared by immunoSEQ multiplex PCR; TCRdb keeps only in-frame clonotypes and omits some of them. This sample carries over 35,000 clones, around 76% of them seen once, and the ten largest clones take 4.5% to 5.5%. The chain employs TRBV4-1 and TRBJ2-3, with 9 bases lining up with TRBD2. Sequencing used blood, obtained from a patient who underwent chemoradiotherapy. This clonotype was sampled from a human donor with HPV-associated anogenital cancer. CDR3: CASSQRLAVTDTQYF. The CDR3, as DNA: TGCGCCAGCAGCCAAAGACTAGCGGTAACAGATACGCAGTATTTT.